Below, one T cell receptor (beta chain) is given with its context. No antigen is known for it. Use of 60 Vbeta and 13 Jbeta primers characterized the PCR. Sequencing used immunoSEQ multiplex PCR; TCRdb keeps in-frame clones, though not all of them. Here the sample spans some 120,000 clones, about four fifths being singletons. The sample belongs to a study of cytomegalovirus exposure and HLA in healthy donors. Notes on the study in general: Most TCR sequences were rare, but some public TCRs occurred in many donors.

The donors (healthy individuals) were bone marrow donors. CDR1 and CDR2 (germline): LGHNA, YNFKEQ. Trimming took 0 bases from V and 3 from J; bases not matched to a gene: 20. The CDR3 sequence is 21 residues long. This clonotype was sampled from a woman aged 18-29 years in good health and CMV-seronegative. The J gene is TRBJ2-3, the V gene TRBV4-2; TRBD2 agrees at 8 bases. The specimen sequenced was PBMCs. CDR3 sequence (DNA): TGTGCCAGCAGCCAAGATTTTGGGGGGAGGTTGGCGGGGGGAAGGACAGATACGCAGTATTTT. This encodes CASSQDFGGRLAGGRTDTQYF.